A few counts support the clone carrying this T cell receptor beta chain. What it recognizes is unknown. The sample originates from a study of CD8+ T cells in alopecia areata. Study-wide findings and caveats: The treated group had a single nonresponder, limiting CD8+ expansion-response conclusions. Many of the expanded lesional clones endured in scalp and blood while on tofacitinib.

Treatment indicated: oral pan-JAK inhibitor, 5-10 mg twice daily. CDR3 length: 13 amino acids. Germline assignment: CDR1 SEHNR and CDR2 FQNEAQ (reference sequence). V lost 4 bases to trimming and J lost 1 base, with 7 bases between them. The authors extracted RNA and reverse transcribed it into cDNA as the sequencing template. Clones were read by immunoSEQ multiplex PCR, and TCRdb kept only the in-frame ones, dropping some. This sample has 140,000 to 150,000 clones, with nearly 55% found just once. This chain connects TRBV7-9 to TRBJ1-1; D unresolved. The origin of this receptor is a human donor with alopecia areata. The specimen comprised CD8+ T cells sorted from blood, sampled at week 4, from a patient treated with tofacitinib. The CDR3: CASSWSANTEAFF. The CDR3 bases are TGTGCCAGCAGCTGGTCAGCGAACACTGAAGCTTTCTTT.